This T cell receptor beta chain was captured by sequencing in a study of cytomegalovirus exposure and HLA in healthy donors. The PCR used 60 Vbeta and 13 Jbeta primers. Profiled with immunoSEQ multiplex PCR; TCRdb holds only in-frame clones, not every one. The table shows about 130,000 clones, with roughly 79% occurring only once. Trimming removed 4 bases from V and 7 bases from J; junction bases left unmatched: 7. The CDR3 runs to 14 residues. Germline V CDR1 and CDR2: SGHTA, FQGTGA. The chain has TRBV7-3 and TRBJ1-2; 9 positions agree with TRBD1. The sample consisted of PBMCs. The TCR comes from a man aged 18-30 years in good health and CMV-seronegative. The CDR3 nucleotides read TGTGCCAGCAGCTCACCGGGACAGGGCGGTGGCTACACCTTC. It encodes CASSSPGQGGGYTF. Complete variable domain (other parts from reference TRBV7-3 and TRBJ1-2): GAGVSQTPSNKVTEKGKYVELRCDPISGHTALYWYRQSLGQGPEFLIYFQGTGAADDSGLPNDRFFAVRPEGSVSTLKIQRTERGDSAVYLCASSSPGQGGGYTFGSGTRLTVV.